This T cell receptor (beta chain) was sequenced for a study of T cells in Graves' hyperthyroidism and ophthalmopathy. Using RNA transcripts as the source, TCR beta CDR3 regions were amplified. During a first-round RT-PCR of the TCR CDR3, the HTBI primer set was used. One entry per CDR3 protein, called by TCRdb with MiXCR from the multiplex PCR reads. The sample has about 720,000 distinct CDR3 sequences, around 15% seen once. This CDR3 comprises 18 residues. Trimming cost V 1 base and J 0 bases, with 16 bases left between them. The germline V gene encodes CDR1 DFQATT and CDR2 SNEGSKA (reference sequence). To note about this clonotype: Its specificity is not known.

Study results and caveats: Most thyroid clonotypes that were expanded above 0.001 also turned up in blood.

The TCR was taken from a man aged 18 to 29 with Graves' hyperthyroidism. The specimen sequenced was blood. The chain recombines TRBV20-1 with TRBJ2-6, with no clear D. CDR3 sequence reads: CSARAKRVRDSGANVLTF. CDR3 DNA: TGCAGTGCTAGAGCGAAAAGGGTACGCGACTCTGGGGCCAACGTCCTGACTTTC.